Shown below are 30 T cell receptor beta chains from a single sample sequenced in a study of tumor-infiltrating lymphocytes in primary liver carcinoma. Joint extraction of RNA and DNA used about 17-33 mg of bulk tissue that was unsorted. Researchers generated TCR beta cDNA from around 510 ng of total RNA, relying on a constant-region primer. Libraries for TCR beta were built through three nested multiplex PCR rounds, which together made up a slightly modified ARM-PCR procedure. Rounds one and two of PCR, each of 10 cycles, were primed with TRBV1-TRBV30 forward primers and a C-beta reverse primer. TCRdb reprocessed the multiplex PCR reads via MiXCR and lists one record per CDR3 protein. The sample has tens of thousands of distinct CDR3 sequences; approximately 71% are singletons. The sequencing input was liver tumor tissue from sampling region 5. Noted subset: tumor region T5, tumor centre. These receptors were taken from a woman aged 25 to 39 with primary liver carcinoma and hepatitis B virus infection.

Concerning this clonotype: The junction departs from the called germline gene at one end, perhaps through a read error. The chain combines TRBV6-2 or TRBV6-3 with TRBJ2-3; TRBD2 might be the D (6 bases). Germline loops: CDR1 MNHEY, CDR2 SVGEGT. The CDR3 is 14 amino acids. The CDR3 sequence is CASGYSIARGTIPF. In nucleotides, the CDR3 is TGTGCCAGCGGTTACTCGATCGCGCGGGGCACTATTCCTTTT.

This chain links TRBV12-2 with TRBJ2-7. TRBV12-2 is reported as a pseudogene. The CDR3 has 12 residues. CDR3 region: CANSSYEYEQYF. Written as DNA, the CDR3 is TGTGCCAACAGCTCCTACGAGTACGAACAGTACTTC.

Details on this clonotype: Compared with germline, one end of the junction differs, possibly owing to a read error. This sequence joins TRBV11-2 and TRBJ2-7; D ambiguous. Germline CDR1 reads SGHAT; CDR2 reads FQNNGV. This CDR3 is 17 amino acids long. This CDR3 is CANSSLLETVNSYGQYF. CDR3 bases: TGTGCCAACAGCTCCCTACTGGAGACGGTGAACTCCTACGGGCAGTACTTC.

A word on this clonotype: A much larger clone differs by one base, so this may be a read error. CDR3 nucleotides: TGCAGTGCCGAGATAGCGGGAGTAATCTACGAGCAGTACTTC. Protein: CSAEIAGVIYEQYF. The chain employs TRBV20-1 and TRBJ2-7, with TRBD2 matching 9 bases. With 6 bases clipped from V and 3 bases from J, the junction kept 9 bases outside the gene matches. CDR3 length equals 14 residues. Germline assignment: CDR1 DFQATT and CDR2 SNEGSKA (reference sequence).

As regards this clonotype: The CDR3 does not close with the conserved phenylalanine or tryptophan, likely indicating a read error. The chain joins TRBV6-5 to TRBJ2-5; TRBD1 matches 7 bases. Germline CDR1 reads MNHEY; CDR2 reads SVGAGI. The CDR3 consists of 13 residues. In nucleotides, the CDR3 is TGTGCTAGCAGTACCGACAGGGAGCTGACCCAGTACTAC. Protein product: CASSTDRELTQYY.

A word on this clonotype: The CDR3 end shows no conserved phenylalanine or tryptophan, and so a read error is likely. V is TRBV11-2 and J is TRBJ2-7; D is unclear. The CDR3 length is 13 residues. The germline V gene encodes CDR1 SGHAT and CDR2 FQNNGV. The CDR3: CAISSSNTGEQYL. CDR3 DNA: TGTGCCATCAGCTCCTCGAATACGGGCGAGCAGTACCTC.

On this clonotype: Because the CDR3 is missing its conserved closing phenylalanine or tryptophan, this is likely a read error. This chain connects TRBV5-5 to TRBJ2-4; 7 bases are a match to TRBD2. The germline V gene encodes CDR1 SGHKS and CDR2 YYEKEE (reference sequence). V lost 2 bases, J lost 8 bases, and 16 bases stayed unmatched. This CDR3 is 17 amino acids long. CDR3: CASSLVGIREGSDIQYS. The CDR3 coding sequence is TGTGCCAGCAGCTTAGTAGGAATAAGGGAGGGATCGGACATTCAGTACTCC.

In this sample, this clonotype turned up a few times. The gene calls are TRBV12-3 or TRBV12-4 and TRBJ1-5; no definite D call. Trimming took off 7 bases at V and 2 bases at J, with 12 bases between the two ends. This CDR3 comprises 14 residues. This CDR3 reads CASTIQQGNQPQHF. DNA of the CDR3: TGTGCCAGCACTATACAGCAGGGCAATCAGCCCCAGCATTTT.

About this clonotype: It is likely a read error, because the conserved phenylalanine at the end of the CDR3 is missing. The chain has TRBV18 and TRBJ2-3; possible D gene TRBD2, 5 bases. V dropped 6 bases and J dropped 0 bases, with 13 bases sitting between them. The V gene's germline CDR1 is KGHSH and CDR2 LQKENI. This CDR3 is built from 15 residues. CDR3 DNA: TGTGCCAGCTCTCCCGACTACCTCAGCACAGATACGCAGTATTAT. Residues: CASSPDYLSTDTQYY.

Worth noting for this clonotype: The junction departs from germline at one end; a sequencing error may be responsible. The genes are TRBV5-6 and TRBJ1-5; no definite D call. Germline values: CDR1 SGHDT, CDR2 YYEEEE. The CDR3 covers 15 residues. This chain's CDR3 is CASSLDGYGQSAQHF. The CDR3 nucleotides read TGTGCTAGCAGCTTGGATGGGTACGGGCAATCAGCCCAGCATTTT. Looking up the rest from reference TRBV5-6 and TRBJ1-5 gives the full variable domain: DAGVTQSPTHLIKTRGQQVTLRCSPKSGHDTVSWYQQALGQGPQFIFQYYEEEERQRGNFPDRFSGHQFPNYSSELNVNALLLGDSALYLCASSLDGYGQSAQHFGDGTRLSIL.

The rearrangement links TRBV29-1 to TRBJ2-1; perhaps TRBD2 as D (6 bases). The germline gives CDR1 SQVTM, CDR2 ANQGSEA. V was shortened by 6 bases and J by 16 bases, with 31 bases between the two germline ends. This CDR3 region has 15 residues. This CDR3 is CSVHSGLRNYNGQFF. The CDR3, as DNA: TGCAGCGTACATTCCGGACTACGCAACTACAATGGGCAATTCTTC.

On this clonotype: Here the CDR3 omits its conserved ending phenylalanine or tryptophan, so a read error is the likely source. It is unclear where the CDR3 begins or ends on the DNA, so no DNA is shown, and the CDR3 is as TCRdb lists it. CDR3 residues: CTSSRVMAGVSGELSY. The chain couples TRBV11-1 to TRBJ2-2; the DNA was not compared with TRBD2, the D call given in the table. Germline CDR1 and CDR2: SGHAT and FQDESV (reference sequence). The CDR3 is 16 amino acids long, termini counted.

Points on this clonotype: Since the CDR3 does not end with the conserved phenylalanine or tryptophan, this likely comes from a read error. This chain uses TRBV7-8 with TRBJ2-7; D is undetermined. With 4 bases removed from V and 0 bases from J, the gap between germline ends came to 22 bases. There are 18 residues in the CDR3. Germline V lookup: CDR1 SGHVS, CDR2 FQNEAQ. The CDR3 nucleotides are TGTGCCAGCAGCTCGGGTCGCGGTATTACTATGAGCTCCTACGAGCAGTACTTA. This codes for CASSSGRGITMSSYEQYL.

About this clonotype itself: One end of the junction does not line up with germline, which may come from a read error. This chain's CDR3 is CSVEVSRLGVQETQYF. DNA of the CDR3: TGCAGCGTTGAAGTCTCCCGGTTAGGGGTTCAAGAGACCCAGTATTTC. The genes are TRBV29-1 and TRBJ2-5; D perhaps matches TRBD1 (5 bases). This CDR3 is 16 amino acids long. Germline lookup yields CDR1 SQVTM and CDR2 ANQGSEA.

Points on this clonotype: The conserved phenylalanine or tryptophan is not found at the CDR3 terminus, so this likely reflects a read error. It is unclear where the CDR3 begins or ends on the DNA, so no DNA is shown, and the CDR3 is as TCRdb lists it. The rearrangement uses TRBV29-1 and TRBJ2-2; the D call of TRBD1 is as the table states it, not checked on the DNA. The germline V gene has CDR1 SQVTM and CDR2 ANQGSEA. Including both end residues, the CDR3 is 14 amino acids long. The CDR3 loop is CSVRGGPNTGELFL.

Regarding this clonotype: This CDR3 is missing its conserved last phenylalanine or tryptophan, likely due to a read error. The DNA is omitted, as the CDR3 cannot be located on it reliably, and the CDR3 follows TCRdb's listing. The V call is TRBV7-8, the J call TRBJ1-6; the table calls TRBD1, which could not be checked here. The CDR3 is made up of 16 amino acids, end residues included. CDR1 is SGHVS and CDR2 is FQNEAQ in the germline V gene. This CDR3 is CASSLVSDRGDSPPHL.

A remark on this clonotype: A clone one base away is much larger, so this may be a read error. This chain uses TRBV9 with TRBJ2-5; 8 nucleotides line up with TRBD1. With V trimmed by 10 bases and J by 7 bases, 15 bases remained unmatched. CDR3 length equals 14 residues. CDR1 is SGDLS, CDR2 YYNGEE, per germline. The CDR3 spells CAGGLRTGRVTQYF. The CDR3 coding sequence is TGTGCCGGCGGGCTAAGGACAGGGCGGGTGACCCAGTACTTC. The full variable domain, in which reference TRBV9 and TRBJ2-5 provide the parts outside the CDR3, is DSGVTQTPKHLITATGQRVTLRCSPRSGDLSVYWYQQSLDQGLQFLIQYYNGEERAKGNILERFSAQQFPDLHSELNLSSLELGDSALYFCAGGLRTGRVTQYFGPGTRLLVL.

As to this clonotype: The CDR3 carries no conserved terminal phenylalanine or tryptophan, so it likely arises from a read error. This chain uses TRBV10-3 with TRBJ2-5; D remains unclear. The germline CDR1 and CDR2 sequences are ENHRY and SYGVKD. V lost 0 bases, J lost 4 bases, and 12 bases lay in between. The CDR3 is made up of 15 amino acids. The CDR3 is CAISESATIRETQYI. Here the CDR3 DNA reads TGTGCCATCAGTGAGTCGGCTACCATACGAGAGACCCAGTACATC.

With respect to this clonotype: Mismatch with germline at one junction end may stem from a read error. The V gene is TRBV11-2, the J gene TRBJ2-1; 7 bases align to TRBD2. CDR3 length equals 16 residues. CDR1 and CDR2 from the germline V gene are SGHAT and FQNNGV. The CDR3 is CVSSLSLGGSYNEQLF. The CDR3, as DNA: TGTGTCAGTAGCTTAAGCCTGGGCGGGAGCTACAATGAGCAGCTCTTC.

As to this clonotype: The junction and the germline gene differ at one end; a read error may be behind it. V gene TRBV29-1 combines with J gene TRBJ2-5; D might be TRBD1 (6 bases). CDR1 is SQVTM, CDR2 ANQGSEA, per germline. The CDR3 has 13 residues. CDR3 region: CSVTRTAKETQYF. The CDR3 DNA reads TGTAGCGTGACCAGGACAGCCAAAGAGACCCAGTACTTC. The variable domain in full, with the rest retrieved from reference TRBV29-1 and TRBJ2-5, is SAVISQKPSRDICQRGTSLTIQCQVDSQVTMMFWYRQQPGQSLTLIATANQGSEATYESGFVIDKFPISRPNLTFSTLTVSNMSPEDSSIYLCSVTRTAKETQYFGPGTRLLVL.

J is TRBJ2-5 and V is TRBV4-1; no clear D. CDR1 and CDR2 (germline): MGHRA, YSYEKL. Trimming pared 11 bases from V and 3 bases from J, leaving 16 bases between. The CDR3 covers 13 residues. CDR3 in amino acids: CAFTNPSEETQYF. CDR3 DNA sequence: TGCGCCTTCACTAATCCGAGTGAAGAGACCCAGTACTTC.

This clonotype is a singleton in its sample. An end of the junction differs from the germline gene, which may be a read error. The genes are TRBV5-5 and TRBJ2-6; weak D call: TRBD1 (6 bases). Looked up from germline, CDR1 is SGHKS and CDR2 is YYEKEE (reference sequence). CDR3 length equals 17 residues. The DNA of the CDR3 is TGCGCCAACAGCTTACTGGGGGCCGCTTCTGGGGCCAAAGTCCTGACTTTC. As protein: CANSLLGAASGAKVLTF.

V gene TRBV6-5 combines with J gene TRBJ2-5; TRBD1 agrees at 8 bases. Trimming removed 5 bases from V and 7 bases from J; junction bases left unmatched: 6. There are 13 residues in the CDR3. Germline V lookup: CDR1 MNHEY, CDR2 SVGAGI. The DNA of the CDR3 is TGTGCCAGCAGTGCTGACAGGGGACTGACCCAGTACTTC. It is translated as CASSADRGLTQYF.

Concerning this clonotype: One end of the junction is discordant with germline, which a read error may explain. This CDR3 is CTSSLAPGVTGELFF. The CDR3 DNA follows: TGTACCAGCAGCTTGGCACCTGGAGTCACCGGGGAGCTGTTTTTT. The chain uses TRBV5-6 and TRBJ2-2; D unresolved. Germline V CDR1 and CDR2: SGHDT, YYEEEE. The CDR3 covers 15 residues. Full variable domain (missing parts from reference TRBV5-6 and TRBJ2-2): DAGVTQSPTHLIKTRGQQVTLRCSPKSGHDTVSWYQQALGQGPQFIFQYYEEEERQRGNFPDRFSGHQFPNYSSELNVNALLLGDSALYLCTSSLAPGVTGELFFGEGSRLTVL.

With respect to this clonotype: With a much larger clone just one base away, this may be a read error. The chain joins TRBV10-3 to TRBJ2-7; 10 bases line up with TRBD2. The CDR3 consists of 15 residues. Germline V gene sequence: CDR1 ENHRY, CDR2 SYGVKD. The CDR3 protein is CATSESSGGSTEQYF. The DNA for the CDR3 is TGTGCCACCAGTGAGTCTAGCGGGGGCTCTACCGAGCAGTACTTC.

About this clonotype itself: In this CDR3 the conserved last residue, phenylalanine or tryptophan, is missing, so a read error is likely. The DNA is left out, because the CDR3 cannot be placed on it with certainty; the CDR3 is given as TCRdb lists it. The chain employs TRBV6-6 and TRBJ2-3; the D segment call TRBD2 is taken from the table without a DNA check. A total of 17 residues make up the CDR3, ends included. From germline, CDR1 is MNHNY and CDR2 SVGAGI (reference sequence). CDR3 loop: CASSYQTGLRRTDTQYY.

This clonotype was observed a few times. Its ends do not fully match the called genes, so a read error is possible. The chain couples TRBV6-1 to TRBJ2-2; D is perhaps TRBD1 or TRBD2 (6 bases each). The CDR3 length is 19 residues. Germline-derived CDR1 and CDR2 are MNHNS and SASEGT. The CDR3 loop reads CASSETLPGGAASTGKLFF. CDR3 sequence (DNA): TGCGCCAGCAGTGAAACCCTTCCCGGGGGCGCCGCGAGCACCGGGAAGCTGTTTTTT.

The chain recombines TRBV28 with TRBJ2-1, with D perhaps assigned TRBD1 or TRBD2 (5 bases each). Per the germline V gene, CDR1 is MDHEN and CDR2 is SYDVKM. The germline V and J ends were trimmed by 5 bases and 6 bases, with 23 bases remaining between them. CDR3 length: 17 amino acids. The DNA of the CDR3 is TGTGCCAGCAGTCCAGAACAGAAGGCAGGGAGAGTCAATGAGCAGTTCTTC. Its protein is CASSPEQKAGRVNEQFF. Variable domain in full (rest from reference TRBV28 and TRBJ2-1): DVKVTQSSRYLVKRTGEKVFLECVQDMDHENMFWYRQDPGLGLRLIYFSYDVKMKEKGDIPEGYSVSREKKERFSLILESASTNQTSMYLCASSPEQKAGRVNEQFFGPGTRLTVL.

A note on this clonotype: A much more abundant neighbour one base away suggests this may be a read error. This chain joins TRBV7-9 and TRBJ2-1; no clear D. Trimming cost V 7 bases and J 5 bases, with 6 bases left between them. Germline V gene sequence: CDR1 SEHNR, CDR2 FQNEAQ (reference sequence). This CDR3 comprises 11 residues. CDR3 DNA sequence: TGTGCCAGCAAGCGCGACAATGAGCAGTTCTTC. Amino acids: CASKRDNEQFF.

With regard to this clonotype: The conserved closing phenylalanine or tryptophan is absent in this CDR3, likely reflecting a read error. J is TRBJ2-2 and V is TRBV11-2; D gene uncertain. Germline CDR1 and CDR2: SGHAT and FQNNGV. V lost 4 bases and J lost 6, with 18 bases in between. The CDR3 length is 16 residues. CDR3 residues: CASSSTRSCRSGELFL. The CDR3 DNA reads TGTGCCAGCAGCTCGACACGTAGCTGTAGGTCCGGGGAGCTGTTTTTG.